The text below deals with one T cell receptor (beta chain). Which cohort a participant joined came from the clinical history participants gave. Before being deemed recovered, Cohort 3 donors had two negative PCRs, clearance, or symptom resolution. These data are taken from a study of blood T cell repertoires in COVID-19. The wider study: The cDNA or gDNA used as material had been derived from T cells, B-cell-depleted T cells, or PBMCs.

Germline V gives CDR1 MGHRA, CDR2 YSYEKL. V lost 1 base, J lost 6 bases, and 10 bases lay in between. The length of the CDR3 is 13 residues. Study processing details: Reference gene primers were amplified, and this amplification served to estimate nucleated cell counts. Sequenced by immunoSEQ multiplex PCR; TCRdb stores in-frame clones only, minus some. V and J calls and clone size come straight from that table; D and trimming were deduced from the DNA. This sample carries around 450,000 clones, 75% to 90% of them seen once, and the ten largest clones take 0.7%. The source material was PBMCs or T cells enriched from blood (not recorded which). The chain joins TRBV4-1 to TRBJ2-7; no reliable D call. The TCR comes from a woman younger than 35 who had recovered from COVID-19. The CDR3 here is CASSQVGVGEQYF. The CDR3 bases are TGCGCCAGCAGCCAAGTCGGAGTCGGCGAGCAGTACTTC.